The source of this T cell receptor beta chain is a study of siplizumab effects on memory and regulatory T cells. General observations from the study: Proof of suppressive function in proliferating Tregs from siplizumab cultures was not established. Naive T cells looked more diverse than memory cells, and they looked like major contributors to the alloresponse. The alloreactive clones that mapped to unstimulated subsets made up only a minor fraction.

This CDR3 has 14 amino acids. Germline V lookup: CDR1 SGHRS, CDR2 YFSETQ. V was clipped by 0 bases and J by 6 bases; unmatched bases: 3. Remarks on this clone: Its cognate antigen is unknown. Other DNA variants within this sample encode the same CDR3.

Profiled with immunoSEQ multiplex PCR; TCRdb holds only in-frame clones, not every one. The profile shows 90,000 to 120,000 clones, over 90% of them singletons. The gene calls are TRBV5-1 and TRBJ2-1, with 7 bases aligning to TRBD1. The receptor was isolated from a human donor in good health. Sequencing was carried out using Tregs sorted from blood. CDR3 nucleotide sequence: TGCGCCAGCAGCTTGGACAGGGGCGGCAATGAGCAGTTCTTC. Protein product: CASSLDRGGNEQFF.